This TCR beta chain appears in the sequencing data of a study of blood T cell repertoires in COVID-19. Seattle's enrolled individuals joined amid active infection and were then monitored longitudinally. Libraries were prepared by immunoSEQ multiplex PCR; TCRdb keeps only in-frame clonotypes and omits some of them. There are nearly 350,000 clones in the sample; 75% to 90% occur only once, and over 6% lies in the top ten. The CDR3 runs 11 residues. The germline gives CDR1 DFQATT, CDR2 SNEGSKA (reference sequence). V gave up 3 bases and J gave up 10 bases, with 10 bases separating them. The clonotype originates from a woman aged 45-59 years with COVID-19, enrolled during active disease. What was sequenced was peripheral blood. This chain uses TRBV20-1 with TRBJ2-1; D not certain. The CDR3 region is CSASEAQEQFF. The CDR3 DNA follows: TGCAGTGCTAGTGAGGCTCAAGAGCAGTTCTTC.